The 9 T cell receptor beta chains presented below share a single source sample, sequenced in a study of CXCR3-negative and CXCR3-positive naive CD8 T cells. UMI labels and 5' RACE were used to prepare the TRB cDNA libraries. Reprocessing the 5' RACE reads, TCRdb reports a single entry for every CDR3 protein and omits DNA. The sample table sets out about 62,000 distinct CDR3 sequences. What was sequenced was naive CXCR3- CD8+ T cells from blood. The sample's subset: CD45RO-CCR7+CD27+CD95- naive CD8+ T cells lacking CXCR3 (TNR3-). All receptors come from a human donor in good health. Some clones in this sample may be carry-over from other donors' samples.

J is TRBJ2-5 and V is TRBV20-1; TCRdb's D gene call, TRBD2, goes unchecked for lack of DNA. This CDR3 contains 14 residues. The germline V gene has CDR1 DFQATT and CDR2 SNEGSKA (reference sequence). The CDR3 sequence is CSARALAEAETQYF.

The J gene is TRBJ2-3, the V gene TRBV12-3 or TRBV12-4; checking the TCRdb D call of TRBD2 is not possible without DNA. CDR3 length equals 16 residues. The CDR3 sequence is CASSLLASGRGDTQYF.

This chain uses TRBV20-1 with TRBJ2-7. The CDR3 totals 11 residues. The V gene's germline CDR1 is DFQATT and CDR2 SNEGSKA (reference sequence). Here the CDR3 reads CSANGYYEQYF.

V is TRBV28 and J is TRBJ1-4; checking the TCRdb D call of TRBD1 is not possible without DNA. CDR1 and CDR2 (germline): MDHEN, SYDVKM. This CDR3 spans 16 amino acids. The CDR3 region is CASSSDRALQNEKLFF.

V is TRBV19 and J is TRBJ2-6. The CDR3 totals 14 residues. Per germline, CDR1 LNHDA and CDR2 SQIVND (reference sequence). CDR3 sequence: CASKFHSGANVLTF.

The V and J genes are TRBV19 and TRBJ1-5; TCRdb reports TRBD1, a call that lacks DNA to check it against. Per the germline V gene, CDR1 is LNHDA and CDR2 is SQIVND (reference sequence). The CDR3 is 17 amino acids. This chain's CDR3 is CASSIDPGDWGNQPQHF.

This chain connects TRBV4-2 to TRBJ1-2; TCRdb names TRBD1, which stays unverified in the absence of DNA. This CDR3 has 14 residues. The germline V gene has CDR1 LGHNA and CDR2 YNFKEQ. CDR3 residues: CASSQASGDYGYTF.

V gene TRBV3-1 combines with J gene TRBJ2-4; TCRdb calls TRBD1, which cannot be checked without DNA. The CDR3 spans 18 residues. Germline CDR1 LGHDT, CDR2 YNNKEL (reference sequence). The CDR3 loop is CASSRRRRGGVAKNIQYF.

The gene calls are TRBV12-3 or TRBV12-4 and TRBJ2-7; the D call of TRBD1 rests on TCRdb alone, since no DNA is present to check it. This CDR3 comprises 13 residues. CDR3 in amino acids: CASSFRTGVEQYF.